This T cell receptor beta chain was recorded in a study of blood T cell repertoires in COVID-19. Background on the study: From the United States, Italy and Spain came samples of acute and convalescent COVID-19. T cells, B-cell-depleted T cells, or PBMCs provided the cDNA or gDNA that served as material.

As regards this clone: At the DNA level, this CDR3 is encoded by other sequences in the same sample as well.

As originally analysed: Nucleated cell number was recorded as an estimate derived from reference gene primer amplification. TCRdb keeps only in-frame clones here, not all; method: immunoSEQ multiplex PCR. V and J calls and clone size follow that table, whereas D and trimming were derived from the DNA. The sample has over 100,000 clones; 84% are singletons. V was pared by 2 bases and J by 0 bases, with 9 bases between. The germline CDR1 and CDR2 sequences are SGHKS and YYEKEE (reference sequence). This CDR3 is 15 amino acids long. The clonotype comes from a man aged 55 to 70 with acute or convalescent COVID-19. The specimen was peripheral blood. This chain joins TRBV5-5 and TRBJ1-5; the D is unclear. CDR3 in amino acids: CASSLSGNSNQPQHF. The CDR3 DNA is TGTGCCAGCAGCTTATCCGGTAATAGCAATCAGCCCCAGCATTTT.